The 16 T cell receptor beta chains listed next were all sequenced from one sample in a study of shared clonotypes between healthy human individuals. This table comes from immunoSEQ multiplex PCR, and its TCRdb copy is limited to in-frame clones, with some not included. The sample lists roughly 2.4 million clones, approximately 94% occurring once. The specimen was naive CD4+ T cells sorted from blood. Subset of the sample: CD45RA+ positively selected. The source of these receptors is a man younger than 35 in good health.

This chain connects TRBV6-5 to TRBJ1-6, with D possibly matching TRBD1 (5 bases). Germline lookup yields CDR1 MNHEY and CDR2 SVGAGI. Trimming left V 5 bases short and J 6 bases short, with 11 bases between. The CDR3 is made up of 14 amino acids. The CDR3 DNA reads TGTGCCAGCAGTCCCCGGGACGCTAATTCACCCCTCCACTTT. This codes for CASSPRDANSPLHF.

This chain joins TRBV19 and TRBJ2-2; 7 nucleotides agree with TRBD1. From germline, CDR1 is LNHDA and CDR2 SQIVND (reference sequence). The trim removed 4 bases at V and 4 bases at J, leaving 6 bases unmatched. The CDR3 has 15 residues. CDR3 residues: CASSTTQGSTGELFF. The CDR3 DNA is TGTGCCAGTAGTACTACACAGGGGTCCACCGGGGAGCTGTTTTTT.

The J gene is TRBJ1-1, the V gene TRBV6-6; TRBD1 matches at 8 bases. V was pared by 5 bases and J by 6 bases, with 8 bases of the junction left unmatched. Germline V gives CDR1 MNHNY, CDR2 SVGAGI (reference sequence). The CDR3 is 14 amino acids. DNA of the CDR3: TGTGCCAGCAGTACGACAGGGGACCCGCCTGAAGCTTTCTTT. It encodes CASSTTGDPPEAFF.

DNA of the CDR3: TGTGCCAGCAGTTACAATGGGGGCCCCTACGAGCAGTACTTC. Translation: CASSYNGGPYEQYF. V gene TRBV6-5 combines with J gene TRBJ2-7; D may be TRBD1 (6 bases). Germline V gene lookup returns CDR1 MNHEY and CDR2 SVGAGI. The length of the CDR3 is 14 residues. Trimming shortened V by 2 bases and J by 2 bases, and 10 bases separated the two germline ends.

The J gene is TRBJ2-1, the V gene TRBV18; TRBD2 aligns across 11 bases. In germline, CDR1 is KGHSH, CDR2 LQKENI. The CDR3 loop spans 15 amino acids. The V gene end was trimmed by 6 bases and the J gene end by 3 bases; junction bases not matched to a gene: 4. CDR3 sequence (DNA): TGTGCCAGCTCCTTACTAGCGGGAGTCTACAATGAGCAGTTCTTC. This encodes CASSLLAGVYNEQFF.

The V and J genes are TRBV7-2 and TRBJ1-6; D unresolved. Looked up from germline, CDR1 is SGHTA and CDR2 is FQGNSA. The V end lost 1 base, the J end lost 8 bases, and 12 bases lay between the germline ends. The CDR3 totals 15 residues. The CDR3 reads CASSLETAVDSPLHF. CDR3 DNA: TGTGCCAGCAGCTTAGAAACGGCAGTAGATTCACCCCTCCACTTT.

The gene calls are TRBV5-1 and TRBJ1-4, with no clear D. The CDR3 contains 15 residues. Trimming stripped 4 bases from V and 0 bases from J, with 10 bases between. The germline gives CDR1 SGHRS, CDR2 YFSETQ. The CDR3 DNA reads as TGCGCCAGCAGCGAAAACAGTGCAACTAATGAAAAACTGTTTTTT. Amino acid sequence: CASSENSATNEKLFF. The whole variable domain, filled in from reference TRBV5-1 and TRBJ1-4, reads KAGVTQTPRYLIKTRGQQVTLSCSPISGHRSVSWYQQTPGQGLQFLFEYFSETQRNKGNFPGRFSGRQFSNSRSEMNVSTLELGDSALYLCASSENSATNEKLFFGSGTQLSVL.

The genes are TRBV5-1 and TRBJ1-2; no definite D call. CDR1 and CDR2 (germline): SGHRS, YFSETQ. V shed 4 bases and J shed 1 base, with 11 bases lying between them. The CDR3 runs to 14 residues. CDR3 sequence reads: CASSPYTDNYGYTF. The CDR3 bases are TGCGCCAGCAGCCCCTATACAGATAACTATGGCTACACCTTC. Drawing the rest from reference TRBV5-1 and TRBJ1-2, the complete variable domain is KAGVTQTPRYLIKTRGQQVTLSCSPISGHRSVSWYQQTPGQGLQFLFEYFSETQRNKGNFPGRFSGRQFSNSRSEMNVSTLELGDSALYLCASSPYTDNYGYTFGSGTRLTVV.

Concerning this clone itself: Distinct nucleotide sequences in the sample also encode this CDR3. The chain joins TRBV5-4 to TRBJ1-4, with 8 bases that match TRBD1. Germline trimming cut 4 bases from V and 2 bases from J; bases unmatched to any gene: 1. Germline V gene data show CDR1 as SGHNT and CDR2 as YYREEE (reference sequence). The CDR3 length is 14 residues. The CDR3 loop reads CASSRTGTNEKLFF. In DNA form, the CDR3 reads TGTGCCAGCAGCCGGACAGGGACTAATGAAAAACTGTTTTTT.

This sequence joins TRBV5-1 and TRBJ2-2, with no clear D. The CDR3 spans 13 residues. Trimming took off 4 bases at V and 4 bases at J, with 8 bases between the two ends. Germline assignment: CDR1 SGHRS and CDR2 YFSETQ. The CDR3 spells CASSETFTGELFF. The CDR3, as DNA: TGCGCCAGCAGCGAGACTTTCACCGGGGAGCTGTTTTTT.

This clone showed up just once. This sequence joins TRBV28 and TRBJ2-7; D unresolved. Germline CDR1 is MDHEN and CDR2 is SYDVKM. This CDR3 has 12 amino acids. V was shortened by 5 bases and J by 9 bases, with 14 bases between the two germline ends. CDR3 sequence reads: CASSPKGFGQYF. The CDR3 DNA follows: TGTGCCAGCAGTCCGAAGGGTTTCGGGCAGTACTTC.

The CDR3 reads CASSLRVDSRQTQYF. The CDR3 nucleotides read TGTGCCAGCAGCTTGAGGGTGGACTCCAGACAGACCCAGTACTTC. The chain recombines TRBV5-4 with TRBJ2-5, with a possible D match to TRBD2 (5 bases). Germline V gene sequence: CDR1 SGHNT, CDR2 YYREEE (reference sequence). This CDR3 has 15 residues. The V end lost 1 base, the J end lost 6 bases, and 16 bases lay between the germline ends.

This clone has a single count. The rearrangement joins TRBV6-5 to TRBJ2-7; D unclear. V lost 0 bases to trimming and J lost 1 base, with 13 bases between them. The CDR3 consists of 16 residues. Germline V gene lookup returns CDR1 MNHEY and CDR2 SVGAGI. CDR3 region: CASSYSGLLSSYEQYF. CDR3 in DNA: TGTGCCAGCAGTTACTCCGGGCTTCTGTCTTCCTACGAGCAGTACTTC.

The CDR3 DNA is TGTGCCAGCAGTTTCGGCTTAGGGACAGATACGCAGTATTTT. Amino acid sequence: CASSFGLGTDTQYF. V usage is TRBV27 and J usage is TRBJ2-3, with D hard to call. Germline V gene data show CDR1 as MNHEY and CDR2 as SMNVEV (reference sequence). V lost 3 bases and J 3 bases, leaving 10 bases between the germline ends. The CDR3 totals 14 residues.

V and J are TRBV6-6 and TRBJ2-5; the D is unclear. Germline CDR1 reads MNHNY; CDR2 reads SVGAGI (reference sequence). The CDR3 sequence is 14 residues long. The germline V and J ends were trimmed by 2 bases and 2 bases, with 9 bases remaining between them. CDR3: CASSYSKVQETQYF. The CDR3 bases are TGTGCCAGCAGTTACAGTAAAGTACAAGAGACCCAGTACTTC.

V usage is TRBV30 and J usage is TRBJ1-1; no clear D. There are 12 residues in the CDR3. V was cut by 5 bases and J by 4 bases, with 11 bases left in between. Germline CDR1 is GTSNPN and CDR2 is SVGIG (reference sequence). CDR3 amino acids: CAWVRTFTEAFF. The CDR3 DNA reads as TGTGCCTGGGTTAGGACCTTCACTGAAGCTTTCTTT. Filled out from reference TRBV30 and TRBJ1-1, the complete variable domain reads SQTIHQWPATLVQPVGSPLSLECTVEGTSNPNLYWYRQAAGRGLQLLFYSVGIGQISSEVPQNLSASRPQDRQFILSSKKLLLSDSGFYLCAWVRTFTEAFFGQGTRLTVV.